This T cell receptor beta chain was obtained from a study of blood T cell repertoires in COVID-19. Study in general: The United States, Italy and Spain provided the acute and convalescent COVID-19 samples. PBMCs, B-cell-depleted T cells, or T cells provided the cDNA or gDNA that made up the material.

Per the study methods: Cell counts per sample came from amplifying reference gene primers. Using immunoSEQ multiplex PCR, the repertoire was profiled, and TCRdb retains in-frame clones only, with some absent. V, J and clone size reflect that table, while D and trimming were determined from the DNA. Of about 160,000 clones listed, about nine tenths are singletons. Germline values: CDR1 LNHDA, CDR2 SQIVND (reference sequence). CDR3 length: 16 residues. Trimming pared 2 bases from V and 5 bases from J, leaving 17 bases between. This clonotype was sampled from a woman aged 55 to 70 with active or convalescent COVID-19. The sample taken for sequencing was peripheral blood. The rearrangement uses TRBV19 and TRBJ2-3; D gene unclear. CDR3 sequence: CASSISVGYLRDTQYF. DNA for the CDR3: TGTGCCAGTAGTATAAGCGTGGGTTATTTAAGAGATACGCAGTATTTT.